This is a list of T cell receptor beta chains from one sample in a study of cytomegalovirus exposure and HLA in healthy donors. Profiling relied on immunoSEQ multiplex PCR, and the TCRdb table lists in-frame clones only, not all of them. The table records under 150,000 clones, 82% of them present only once. Specimen: PBMCs. The receptors were gathered from a young woman in good health and CMV-seronegative. Each CDR3 is given without its conserved first and last residue. Not all rows give a size; the values are once, few, many and, for expanded clones, a class.

V	J	size	CDR3
TRBV19	TRBJ2-5	.	ASSAGTSGNQGTQY
TRBV7-9	TRBJ1-5	.	ASSLEGPNQPQH
TRBV18	TRBJ1-5	.	ASSPRGTGTGNQPQH
TRBV7-2	TRBJ1-2	.	ASSLQGVNYGYT
TRBV2	TRBJ2-7	.	ASRGRRGMYEQY
TRBV30	TRBJ2-1	once	AWSPRVEQF
TRBV9	TRBJ1-3	.	ASSVGQVGNTIY
TRBV30	TRBJ2-3	.	AWIGTSFFHSTDTQY
TRBV6-1	TRBJ1-4	.	ASSGPGQPFFEKLF
TRBV19	TRBJ2-1	.	ASSDRLLNEQF
TRBV6-1	TRBJ1-5	.	AEGQDPDQPQH
TRBV27	TRBJ2-2	.	ASSLRGPNTGELF
TRBV5-5	TRBJ2-1	few	ASSSGQGKSGGQF
TRBV7-2	TRBJ1-5	.	ASSRDRYNQPQH
TRBV6-5	TRBJ2-3	few	ASRTGLAGTDTQY
TRBV15	TRBJ1-1	.	ATSRDYRGGEAF
TRBV5-4	TRBJ2-1	.	ASRTGGSQNEQF
TRBV14	TRBJ2-3	.	ASSQLIRGGTDTQY
TRBV18	TRBJ2-1	.	ASSLSRNEQF
TRBV28	TRBJ1-1	.	ASIGEVEAF
TRBV2	TRBJ1-2	few	ASIPDRDYGYT
TRBV27	TRBJ2-5	.	ASSPGLAGGPETQY
TRBV7-9	TRBJ1-1	few	ASRPPGNRSTEAF
TRBV4-2	TRBJ1-1	few	ASSPFDRDDTEAF
TRBV7-2	TRBJ2-2	.	ASSQTSGRALAGELF
TRBV7-2	TRBJ1-1	once	ASSPMGLQAEAF
TRBV19	TRBJ1-5	.	ASSNYQGAQH
TRBV11-2	TRBJ2-3	.	ASSLSSTDTQY
TRBV7-8	TRBJ1-2	.	ASRDSYGYT
TRBV2	TRBJ1-5	.	ASSSTGQGIGQPQH
TRBV2	TRBJ2-3	.	ASSGGGDTQY
TRBV5-1	TRBJ2-7	.	ASSSDKSPLYEQY
TRBV29-1	TRBJ1-1	.	SVGQVEAF
TRBV7-2	TRBJ1-4	.	ASSLNPGEKLF
TRBV4-2	TRBJ1-1	.	ASSQPPQRYTEAF
TRBV11-2	TRBJ1-1	.	ASSFLANTEAF
TRBV5-1	TRBJ2-3	.	ASRESSGAVDTQY
TRBV7-7	TRBJ2-2	.	ASSLSNTANTGELF
TRBV6-5	TRBJ2-4	.	ASSYSPPPGDIQY
TRBV19	TRBJ2-7	few	ASTFSGSGPYEQY
TRBV7-9	TRBJ2-3	.	ASSPHLAGLPTDTQY
TRBV27	TRBJ2-7	.	ATALAGGHYEQY
TRBV5-6	TRBJ1-2	.	ASSLFPRQIYGYT
TRBV28	TRBJ1-4	.	ASGGARVREKLF
TRBV28	TRBJ1-3	.	ASSVSSGQNTIY
TRBV9	TRBJ2-3	.	ASSLPTASTDTQY
TRBV15	TRBJ2-2	.	ATESGANTGELF
TRBV2	TRBJ2-1	.	ASSRTGSSYNEQF
TRBV5-5	TRBJ1-2	.	ASSLAQNNYGYT
TRBV9	TRBJ1-3	.	ASGLNSGNTIY
TRBV6-5	TRBJ1-5	.	ASKWGPEPNQPQH
TRBV27	TRBJ1-1	few	ASTKGGTGRGSTEAF
TRBV4-3	TRBJ1-2	.	ASSQDRVRGIGGYT
TRBV2	TRBJ2-2	few	ASSDLAAANTGELF